A single sample gave rise to the 30 T cell receptor beta chains below, sequenced in a study of T cells expressing NK-cell markers. Each CDR3 protein gets one entry in TCRdb, which reprocessed the 5' RACE reads and gives no DNA. The table for this sample gives about 550,000 distinct CDR3 sequences. The sequenced material came from blood T cells: a sorted CD56 or NKG2C T cell subset, CD4+ or CD8+ T cells, or bulk PBMC T cells (not recorded which). The receptors were sampled from a man aged 18 to 29 in good health.

The chain is built from TRBV27 and TRBJ2-3; TCRdb's assignment of TRBD2 cannot be checked, as there is no DNA. The CDR3 extends over 17 amino acids. In germline, CDR1 is MNHEY, CDR2 SMNVEV (reference sequence). CDR3 region: CASSRLLAGAGSDTQYF.

The chain couples TRBV7-9 to TRBJ1-1. This CDR3 has 15 amino acids. CDR1 SEHNR and CDR2 FQNEAQ come from the germline V gene (reference sequence). The CDR3 protein is CASSLDGRWYTEAFF. Supplemented by reference TRBV7-9 and TRBJ1-1, the full variable domain reads DTGVSQNPRHKITKRGQNVTFRCDPISEHNRLYWYRQTLGQGPEFLTYFQNEAQLEKSRLLSDRFSAERPKGSFSTLEIQRTEQGDSAMYLCASSLDGRWYTEAFFGQGTRLTVV.

The chain carries TRBV4-1 and TRBJ1-2; the D call from TCRdb, TRBD1, cannot be confirmed without DNA. The CDR3 has 14 residues. Germline V lookup: CDR1 MGHRA, CDR2 YSYEKL. The CDR3 region is CASSQGDRSYGYTF.

This sequence joins TRBV29-1 and TRBJ2-7; TCRdb lists TRBD1, though no DNA is available to test this call. The CDR3 is 13 residues long. Germline assignment: CDR1 SQVTM and CDR2 ANQGSEA. The CDR3 is CSVWGAGSYEQYF.

This rearrangement joins TRBV7-8 to TRBJ1-1; TCRdb returns TRBD1, unconfirmable since there is no DNA. This CDR3 comprises 14 residues. Germline V gene sequence: CDR1 SGHVS, CDR2 FQNEAQ. CDR3 protein: CASSLNEGDTEAFF.

The chain recombines TRBV12-3 or TRBV12-4 with TRBJ2-1; TCRdb returns TRBD2, unconfirmable since there is no DNA. The CDR3 length is 12 residues. CDR3 in amino acids: CASSLEVGGQFF.

The chain has TRBV20-1 and TRBJ2-1. Germline assignment: CDR1 DFQATT and CDR2 SNEGSKA (reference sequence). The CDR3 runs to 15 residues. The CDR3 spells CSASSRRSSYNEQFF.

This sequence joins TRBV12-3 or TRBV12-4 and TRBJ2-2. The CDR3 has 13 residues. The chain's CDR3 is CASRAGWAGELFF.

The chain combines TRBV5-1 with TRBJ2-1; the TRBD1 assignment by TCRdb is unverifiable without DNA. CDR1 SGHRS and CDR2 YFSETQ come from the germline V gene. The CDR3 totals 13 residues. The CDR3 sequence is CASRPEGRNEQFF.

This chain joins TRBV2 and TRBJ2-3. There are 16 residues in the CDR3. Germline loops: CDR1 SNHLY, CDR2 FYNNEI. The CDR3 spells CASSDSFWPPTDTQYF.

The chain uses TRBV14 and TRBJ2-7; the D gene TCRdb calls, TRBD1, cannot be checked with no DNA. Germline loops: CDR1 SGHDN, CDR2 FVKESK. The CDR3 consists of 15 residues. The CDR3: CASSHRDTWVTEQYF.

The rearrangement uses TRBV7-9 and TRBJ2-7; TCRdb calls TRBD1, which cannot be checked without DNA. CDR1 and CDR2 (germline): SEHNR, FQNEAQ (reference sequence). This CDR3 has 15 residues. The chain's CDR3 is CASSLPGQSLYEQYF.

The chain employs TRBV12-5 and TRBJ2-5; TCRdb calls TRBD2, which cannot be checked without DNA. CDR1 is LGHNT and CDR2 is FRNRAP in the germline V gene. The CDR3 sequence is 15 residues long. This CDR3 is CASALRTSGVETQYF.

The rearrangement links TRBV20-1 to TRBJ2-7; the TRBD2 assignment by TCRdb is unverifiable without DNA. The CDR3 runs 16 residues. Germline values: CDR1 DFQATT, CDR2 SNEGSKA (reference sequence). CDR3 amino acids: CSARDFAGGDLREQYF.

V usage is TRBV20-1 and J usage is TRBJ2-5; the TRBD2 assignment by TCRdb is unverifiable without DNA. The germline V gene has CDR1 DFQATT and CDR2 SNEGSKA (reference sequence). The CDR3 is 16 residues long. CDR3 protein: CSADNWERNTEETQYF.

The CDR3 spells CSAPDLSGRTEQYF. This chain links TRBV20-1 with TRBJ2-7; TCRdb reports TRBD2, a call that lacks DNA to check it against. Germline assignment: CDR1 DFQATT and CDR2 SNEGSKA (reference sequence). The CDR3 runs 14 residues.

V and J are TRBV29-1 and TRBJ1-5. CDR3 length: 13 amino acids. Germline CDR1 reads SQVTM; CDR2 reads ANQGSEA. The CDR3: CSVEDSSGQPQHF.

This rearrangement joins TRBV3-1 to TRBJ1-1; TCRdb names TRBD1, which stays unverified in the absence of DNA. The length of the CDR3 is 13 residues. The germline gives CDR1 LGHDT, CDR2 YNNKEL (reference sequence). The chain's CDR3 is CASSQAVGGEAFF.

The V and J genes are TRBV12-3 or TRBV12-4 and TRBJ2-1; the D call from TCRdb, TRBD2, cannot be confirmed without DNA. This CDR3 region has 15 residues. CDR3 sequence: CASSFSLAGGDEQFF.

The chain combines TRBV4-3 with TRBJ2-6; lacking DNA, the TRBD1 call made by TCRdb goes unchecked. The germline V gene encodes CDR1 LGHNA and CDR2 YSLEER. The CDR3 consists of 16 residues. CDR3 in amino acids: CASSQDKGIGANVLTF.

The V and J genes are TRBV4-2 and TRBJ1-5. In germline, CDR1 is LGHNA, CDR2 YNFKEQ. The CDR3 spans 13 residues. This CDR3 reads CASSQSSNQPQHF.

The chain couples TRBV12-3 or TRBV12-4 to TRBJ1-1; TCRdb calls TRBD1, which cannot be checked without DNA. The CDR3 spans 14 residues. This CDR3 is CASSLADNVGRAFF.

The chain has TRBV27 and TRBJ1-5; the D call from TCRdb, TRBD1, cannot be confirmed without DNA. Looked up from germline, CDR1 is MNHEY and CDR2 is SMNVEV (reference sequence). This CDR3 spans 16 amino acids. The CDR3 reads CASSPFTGQGVQPQHF.

J is TRBJ1-5 and V is TRBV7-2. This CDR3 comprises 13 residues. CDR1 SGHTA and CDR2 FQGNSA come from the germline V gene. The CDR3 loop reads CASSLATGQPQHF.

This chain uses TRBV15 with TRBJ1-4; TCRdb's D call of TRBD1 is untestable without DNA. CDR3 length equals 15 residues. The V gene's germline CDR1 is LNHNV and CDR2 YYDKDF (reference sequence). The CDR3 spells CATSRDEGAREKLFF.

The chain recombines TRBV6-1 with TRBJ2-5; the TRBD1 assignment by TCRdb is unverifiable without DNA. Germline loops: CDR1 MNHNS, CDR2 SASEGT. CDR3 length: 16 amino acids. CDR3 region: CASSAAGTGGWETQYF.

V and J are TRBV24-1 and TRBJ2-1. The CDR3 has 14 residues. Looked up from germline, CDR1 is KGHDR and CDR2 is SFDVKD. CDR3 region: CATGRESSYNEQFF.

The rearrangement uses TRBV7-8 and TRBJ1-5; the TCRdb D gene call, TRBD1, has no DNA to confirm it. Germline V gene lookup returns CDR1 SGHVS and CDR2 FQNEAQ. This CDR3 is 14 amino acids long. CDR3: CASSFNREHQPQHF.

The rearrangement links TRBV14 to TRBJ2-1; TCRdb indicates TRBD1, and absent DNA this call remains unverified. Germline CDR1 SGHDN, CDR2 FVKESK. The CDR3 length is 14 residues. The CDR3 is CASSPLQGGNEQFF.

The gene calls are TRBV20-1 and TRBJ2-7; TCRdb indicates TRBD1, and absent DNA this call remains unverified. There are 15 residues in the CDR3. Germline-derived CDR1 and CDR2 are DFQATT and SNEGSKA (reference sequence). CDR3 sequence reads: CSASPDRVVSYEQYF.